The source of this T cell receptor beta chain is a study of intratumoral heterogeneity in liver cancer. The wider study: With a median age of roughly 63 years, most patients were men. Study-level findings and limits: TCR sequencing reportedly confirmed RNA-seq estimates of regional differences in tumor-infiltrating lymphocyte burden.

The CDR3 is made up of 13 amino acids. In germline, CDR1 is GTSNPN, CDR2 SVGIG (reference sequence). With 3 bases clipped from V and 5 bases from J, the junction kept 6 bases outside the gene matches. The data were produced by immunoSEQ multiplex PCR, yet TCRdb's version contains in-frame clones alone and is incomplete. The repertoire includes roughly 6,200 clones, 70% to 80% of them detected once, and more than 35% sits in the top ten. Multiple geographically separated regions of the hepatocellular carcinoma nodule were sampled separately. Note on this clone: Its specificity is unknown.

The chain couples TRBV30 to TRBJ1-2; 7 bases align to TRBD1. Source: tumor tissue, taken before any cancer treatment. The sequence came from a woman aged 70-85 years with hepatocellular carcinoma. The CDR3 sequence is CAWSSGQIYGYTF. The CDR3 DNA is TGTGCCTGGAGCTCGGGACAGATTTATGGCTACACCTTC.